This T cell receptor beta chain came from a study of T cell responses to AZD1222 COVID-19 vaccine. Study in general: Analysis merged second doses at about 4 or about 12 weeks.

Study-level findings and limits: All repertoire sampling was performed exclusively after the peak T cell response. After two AZD1222 doses, spike-specific TCR breadth and depth rose versus day 0. A mostly white British donor set with more females was recruited, and clonal diversity was possibly underestimated.

Germline V gene lookup returns CDR1 SGHRS and CDR2 YFSETQ. The CDR3 has 14 amino acids. V lost 4 bases and J lost 10; bases outside the gene matches: 4. Assay: immunoSEQ multiplex PCR; the TCRdb copy retains only in-frame clones and omits some. The sample holds approximately 120,000 clones, 70% to 90% seen once. In regard to this clone: The antigen remains undetermined.

This specimen consisted of peripheral blood, obtained on day 0 of AZD1222 vaccination. The TCR sequence derives from an adult in good health. The gene calls are TRBV5-1 and TRBJ2-1; 14 positions match TRBD2. CDR3 region: CASSLGTSGREQFF. CDR3 DNA: TGCGCCAGCAGCCTAGGGACTAGCGGGAGAGAGCAGTTCTTC.